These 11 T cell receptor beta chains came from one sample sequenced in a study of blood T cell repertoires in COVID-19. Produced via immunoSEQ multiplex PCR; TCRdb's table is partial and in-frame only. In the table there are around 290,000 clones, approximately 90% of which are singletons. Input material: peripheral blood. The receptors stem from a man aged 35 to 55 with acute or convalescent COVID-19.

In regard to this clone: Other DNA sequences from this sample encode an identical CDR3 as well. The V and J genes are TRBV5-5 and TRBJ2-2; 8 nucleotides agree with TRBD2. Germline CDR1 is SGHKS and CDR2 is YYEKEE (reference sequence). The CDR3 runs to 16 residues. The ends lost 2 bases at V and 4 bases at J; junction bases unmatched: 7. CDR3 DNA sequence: TGTGCCAGCAGCTTCCCGGGAGGGGTGGGCACCGGGGAGCTGTTTTTT. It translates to CASSFPGGVGTGELFF.

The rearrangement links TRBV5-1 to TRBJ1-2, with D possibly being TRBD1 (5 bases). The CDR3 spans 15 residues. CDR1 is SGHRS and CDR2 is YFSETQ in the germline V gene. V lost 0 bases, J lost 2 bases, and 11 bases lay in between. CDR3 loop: CASSLGAGKNYGYTF. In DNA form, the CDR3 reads TGCGCCAGCAGCTTGGGGGCAGGGAAGAACTATGGCTACACCTTC.

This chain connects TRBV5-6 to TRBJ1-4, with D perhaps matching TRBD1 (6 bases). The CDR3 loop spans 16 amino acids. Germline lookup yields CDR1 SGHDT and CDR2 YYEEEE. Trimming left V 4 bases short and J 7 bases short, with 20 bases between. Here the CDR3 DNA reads TGTGCCAGCAGCAAAGTTCTCAGGGGCTATACTGAAAAACTGTTTTTT. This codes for CASSKVLRGYTEKLFF.

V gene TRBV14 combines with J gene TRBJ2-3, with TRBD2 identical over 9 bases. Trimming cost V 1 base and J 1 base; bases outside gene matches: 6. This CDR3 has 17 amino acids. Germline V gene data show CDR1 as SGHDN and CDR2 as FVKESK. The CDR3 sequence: CASSQGRLADGTDTQYF. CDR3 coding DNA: TGTGCCAGCAGCCAAGGTCGACTAGCGGACGGCACAGATACGCAGTATTTT.

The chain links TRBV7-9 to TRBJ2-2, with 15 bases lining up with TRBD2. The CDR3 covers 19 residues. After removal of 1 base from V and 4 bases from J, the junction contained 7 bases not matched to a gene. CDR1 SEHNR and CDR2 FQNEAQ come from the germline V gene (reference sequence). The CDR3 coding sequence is TGTGCCAGCAGCTTAGGAGGGACTAGCGGGGGGTCGGGCACCGGGGAGCTGTTTTTT. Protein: CASSLGGTSGGSGTGELFF. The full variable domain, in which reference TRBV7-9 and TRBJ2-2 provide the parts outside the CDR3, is DTGVSQNPRHKITKRGQNVTFRCDPISEHNRLYWYRQTLGQGPEFLTYFQNEAQLEKSRLLSDRFSAERPKGSFSTLEIQRTEQGDSAMYLCASSLGGTSGGSGTGELFFGEGSRLTVL.

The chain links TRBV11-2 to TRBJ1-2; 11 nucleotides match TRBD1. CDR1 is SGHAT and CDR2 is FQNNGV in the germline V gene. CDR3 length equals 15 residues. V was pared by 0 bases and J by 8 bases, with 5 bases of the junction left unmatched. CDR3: CASSLDAGQGVGYTF. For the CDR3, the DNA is TGTGCCAGCAGCTTAGATGCGGGACAGGGGGTAGGCTACACCTTC.

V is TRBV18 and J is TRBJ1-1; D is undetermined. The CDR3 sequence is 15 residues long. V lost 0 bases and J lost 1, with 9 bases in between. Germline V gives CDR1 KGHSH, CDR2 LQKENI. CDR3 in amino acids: CASSPPQAPNTEAFF. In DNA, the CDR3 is TGTGCCAGCTCACCACCGCAAGCCCCGAACACTGAAGCTTTCTTT.

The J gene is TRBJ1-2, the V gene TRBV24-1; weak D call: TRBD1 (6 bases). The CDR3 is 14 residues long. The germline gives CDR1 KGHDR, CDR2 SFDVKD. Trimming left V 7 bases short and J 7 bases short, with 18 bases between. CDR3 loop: CATSSLETGTGYTF. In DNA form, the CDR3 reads TGTGCCACCAGCTCTCTCGAGACAGGAACTGGCTACACCTTC.

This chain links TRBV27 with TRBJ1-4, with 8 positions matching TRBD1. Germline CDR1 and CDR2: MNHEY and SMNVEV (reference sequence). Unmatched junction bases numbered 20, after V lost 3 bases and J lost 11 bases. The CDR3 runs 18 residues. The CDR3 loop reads CASSFKPVGSGGPVKLFF. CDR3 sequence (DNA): TGTGCCAGCAGTTTTAAACCGGTGGGGTCAGGGGGCCCGGTGAAACTGTTTTTT.

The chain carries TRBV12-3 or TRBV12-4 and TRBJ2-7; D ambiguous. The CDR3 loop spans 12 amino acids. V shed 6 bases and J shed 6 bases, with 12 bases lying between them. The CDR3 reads CASSLRRSEQYF. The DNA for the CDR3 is TGTGCCAGCAGCCTCCGACGGAGCGAGCAGTACTTC.

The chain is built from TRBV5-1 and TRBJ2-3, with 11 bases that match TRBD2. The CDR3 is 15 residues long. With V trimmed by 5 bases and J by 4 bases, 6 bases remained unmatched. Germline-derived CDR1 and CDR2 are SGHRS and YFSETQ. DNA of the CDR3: TGCGCCAGCAGTCCTAGCGGGGGGATCGCAGATACGCAGTATTTT. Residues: CASSPSGGIADTQYF.